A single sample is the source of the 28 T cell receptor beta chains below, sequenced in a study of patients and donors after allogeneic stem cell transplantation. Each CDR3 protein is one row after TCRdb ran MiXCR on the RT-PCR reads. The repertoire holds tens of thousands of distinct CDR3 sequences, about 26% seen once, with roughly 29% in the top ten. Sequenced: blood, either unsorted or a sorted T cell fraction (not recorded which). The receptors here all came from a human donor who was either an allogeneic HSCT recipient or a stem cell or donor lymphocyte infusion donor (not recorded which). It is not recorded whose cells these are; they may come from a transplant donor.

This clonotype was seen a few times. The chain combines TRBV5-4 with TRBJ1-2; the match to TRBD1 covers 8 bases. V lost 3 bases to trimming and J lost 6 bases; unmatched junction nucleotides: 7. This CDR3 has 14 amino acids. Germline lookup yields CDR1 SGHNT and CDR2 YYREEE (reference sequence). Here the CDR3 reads CASSSGGFGDGYTF. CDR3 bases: TGTGCCAGCAGCTCAGGGGGCTTCGGGGATGGCTACACCTTC. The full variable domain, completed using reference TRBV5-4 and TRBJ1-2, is ETGVTQSPTHLIKTRGQQVTLRCSSQSGHNTVSWYQQALGQGPQFIFQYYREEENGRGNFPPRFSGLQFPNYSSELNVNALELDDSALYLCASSSGGFGDGYTFGSGTRLTVV.

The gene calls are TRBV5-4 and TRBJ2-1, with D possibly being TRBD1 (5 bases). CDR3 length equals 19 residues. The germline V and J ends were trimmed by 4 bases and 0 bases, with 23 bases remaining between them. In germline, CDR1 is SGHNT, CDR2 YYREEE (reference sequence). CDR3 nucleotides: TGTGCCAGCAGCCCTAGGACACTTCCATTCCTAAGCTCCTACAATGAGCAGTTCTTC. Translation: CASSPRTLPFLSSYNEQFF.

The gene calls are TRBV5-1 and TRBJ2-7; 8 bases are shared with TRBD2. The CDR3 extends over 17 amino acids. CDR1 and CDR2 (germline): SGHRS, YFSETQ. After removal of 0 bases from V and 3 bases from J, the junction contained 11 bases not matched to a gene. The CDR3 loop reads CASSLGPSGGGRYEQYF. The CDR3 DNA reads TGCGCCAGCAGCTTGGGCCCCTCTGGCGGGGGGCGCTACGAGCAGTACTTC.

This chain's CDR3 is CASSYVISSYNEQFF. Here the CDR3 DNA reads TGTGCCAGCAGTTACGTCATTAGCTCCTACAATGAGCAGTTCTTC. The V gene is TRBV6-2 or TRBV6-3, the J gene TRBJ2-1, with D unresolved. Germline V lookup: CDR1 MNHEY, CDR2 SVGEGT. The CDR3 has 15 amino acids. V dropped 2 bases and J dropped 0 bases, with 8 bases sitting between them.

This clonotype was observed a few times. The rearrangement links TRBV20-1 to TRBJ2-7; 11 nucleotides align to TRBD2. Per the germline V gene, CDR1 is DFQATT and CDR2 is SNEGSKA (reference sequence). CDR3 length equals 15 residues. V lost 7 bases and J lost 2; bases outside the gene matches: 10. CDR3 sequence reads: CSGSGRTSGPYEQYF. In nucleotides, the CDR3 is TGCAGTGGTAGTGGAAGGACTAGCGGGCCCTACGAGCAGTACTTC.

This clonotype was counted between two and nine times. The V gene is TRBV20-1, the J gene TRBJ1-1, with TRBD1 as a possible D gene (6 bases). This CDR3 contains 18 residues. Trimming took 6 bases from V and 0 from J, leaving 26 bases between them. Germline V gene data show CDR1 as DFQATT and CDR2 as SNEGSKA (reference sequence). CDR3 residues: CSATGFTGITGMNTEAFF. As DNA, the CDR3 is TGCAGTGCCACAGGGTTTACAGGCATCACGGGAATGAACACTGAAGCTTTCTTT.

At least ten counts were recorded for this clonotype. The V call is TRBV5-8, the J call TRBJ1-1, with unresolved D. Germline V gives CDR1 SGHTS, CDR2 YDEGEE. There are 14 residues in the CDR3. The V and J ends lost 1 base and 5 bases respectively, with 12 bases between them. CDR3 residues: CASSLRPGFTEAFF. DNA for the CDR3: TGTGCCAGCAGCTTGCGACCCGGATTTACTGAAGCTTTCTTT.

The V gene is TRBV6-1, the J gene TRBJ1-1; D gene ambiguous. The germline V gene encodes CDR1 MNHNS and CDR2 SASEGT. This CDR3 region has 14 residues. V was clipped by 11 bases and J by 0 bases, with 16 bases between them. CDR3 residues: CALKGTALNTEAFF. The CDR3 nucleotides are TGTGCCCTCAAAGGAACAGCCTTGAACACTGAAGCTTTCTTT.

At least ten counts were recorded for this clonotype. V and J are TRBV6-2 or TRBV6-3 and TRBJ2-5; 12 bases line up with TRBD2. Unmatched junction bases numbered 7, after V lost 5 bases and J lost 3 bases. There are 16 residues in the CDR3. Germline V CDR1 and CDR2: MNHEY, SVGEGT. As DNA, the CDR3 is TGTGCCAGCAGTCGAACCTGGACTAGCGGGAAAGAGACCCAGTACTTC. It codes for CASSRTWTSGKETQYF.

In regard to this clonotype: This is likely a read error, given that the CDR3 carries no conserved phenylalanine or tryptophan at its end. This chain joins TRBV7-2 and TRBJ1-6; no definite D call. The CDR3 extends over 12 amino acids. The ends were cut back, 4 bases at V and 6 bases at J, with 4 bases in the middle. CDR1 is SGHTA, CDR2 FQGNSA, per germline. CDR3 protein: CASSWVNSPLHL. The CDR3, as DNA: TGTGCCAGCAGCTGGGTTAATTCACCCCTCCACCTT.

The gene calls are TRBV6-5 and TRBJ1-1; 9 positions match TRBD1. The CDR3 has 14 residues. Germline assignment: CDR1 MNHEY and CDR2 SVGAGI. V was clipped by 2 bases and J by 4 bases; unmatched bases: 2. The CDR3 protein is CASSYLTGGTEAFF. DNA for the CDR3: TGTGCCAGCAGTTACCTGACAGGGGGCACTGAAGCTTTCTTT.

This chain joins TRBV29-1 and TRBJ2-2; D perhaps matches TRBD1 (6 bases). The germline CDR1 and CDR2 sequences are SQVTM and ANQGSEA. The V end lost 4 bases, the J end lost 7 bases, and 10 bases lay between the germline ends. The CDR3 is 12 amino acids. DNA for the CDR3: TGCAGCGTTGTCAGGGGTGACGGGGAGCTGTTTTTT. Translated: CSVVRGDGELFF.

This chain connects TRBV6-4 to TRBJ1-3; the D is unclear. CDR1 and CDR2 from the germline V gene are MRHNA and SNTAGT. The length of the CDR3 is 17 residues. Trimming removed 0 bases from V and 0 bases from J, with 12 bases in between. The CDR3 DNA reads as TGTGCCAGCAGTGACTCGGGAAGGGCTTCCTCTGGAAACACCATATATTTT. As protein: CASSDSGRASSGNTIYF.

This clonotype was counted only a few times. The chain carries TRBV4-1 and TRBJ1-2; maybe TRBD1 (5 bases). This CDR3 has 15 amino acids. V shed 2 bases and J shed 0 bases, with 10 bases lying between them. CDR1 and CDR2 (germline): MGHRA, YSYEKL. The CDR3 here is CASSQPRESNYGYTF. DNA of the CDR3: TGCGCCAGCAGCCAACCCAGGGAGTCTAACTATGGCTACACCTTC.

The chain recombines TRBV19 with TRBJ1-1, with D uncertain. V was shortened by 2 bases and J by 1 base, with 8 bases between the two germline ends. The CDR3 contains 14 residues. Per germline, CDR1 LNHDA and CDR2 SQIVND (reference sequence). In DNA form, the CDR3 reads TGTGCCAGTAGTATACCCGAGTCGAACACTGAAGCTTTCTTT. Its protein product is CASSIPESNTEAFF.

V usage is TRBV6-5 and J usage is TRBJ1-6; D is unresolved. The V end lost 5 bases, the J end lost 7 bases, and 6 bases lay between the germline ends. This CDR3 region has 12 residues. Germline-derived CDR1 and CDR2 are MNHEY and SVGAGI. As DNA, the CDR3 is TGTGCCAGCAGTGCCTTAAATTCACCCCTCCACTTT. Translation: CASSALNSPLHF.

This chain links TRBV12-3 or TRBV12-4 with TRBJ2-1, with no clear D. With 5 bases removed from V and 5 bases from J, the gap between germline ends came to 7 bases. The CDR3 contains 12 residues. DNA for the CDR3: TGTGCCAGCAGTCCCCCTCACAATGAGCAGTTCTTC. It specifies CASSPPHNEQFF.

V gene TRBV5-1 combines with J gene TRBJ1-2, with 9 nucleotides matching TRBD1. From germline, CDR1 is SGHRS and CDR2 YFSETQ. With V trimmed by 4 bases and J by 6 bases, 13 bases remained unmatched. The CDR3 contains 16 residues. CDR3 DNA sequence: TGCGCCAGCAGCCGCCGCCCGGGACAGGGACACGATGGCTACACCTTC. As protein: CASSRRPGQGHDGYTF.

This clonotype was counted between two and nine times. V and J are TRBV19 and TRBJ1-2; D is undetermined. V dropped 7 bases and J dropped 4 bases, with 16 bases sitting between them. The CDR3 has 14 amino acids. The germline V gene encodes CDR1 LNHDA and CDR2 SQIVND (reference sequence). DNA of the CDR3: TGTGCCAGTACTGGATCCCTAGTTGGCTATGGCTACACCTTC. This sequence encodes CASTGSLVGYGYTF.

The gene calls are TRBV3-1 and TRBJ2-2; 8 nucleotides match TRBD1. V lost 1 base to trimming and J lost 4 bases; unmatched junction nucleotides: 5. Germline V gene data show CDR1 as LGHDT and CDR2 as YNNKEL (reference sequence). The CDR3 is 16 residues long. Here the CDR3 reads CASSQVPGQGTGELFF. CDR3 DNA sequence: TGTGCCAGCAGCCAAGTCCCCGGACAGGGCACCGGGGAGCTGTTTTTT.

As DNA, the CDR3 is TGCGCCAGCAGCCAAGTATCCAGGGGGCTCTATCAGCCCCAGCATTTT. Translating it yields CASSQVSRGLYQPQHF. The gene calls are TRBV4-1 and TRBJ1-5; 8 bases are a match to TRBD1. The CDR3 runs to 16 residues. Trimming removed 1 base from V and 5 bases from J; junction bases left unmatched: 7. Germline V gene sequence: CDR1 MGHRA, CDR2 YSYEKL.

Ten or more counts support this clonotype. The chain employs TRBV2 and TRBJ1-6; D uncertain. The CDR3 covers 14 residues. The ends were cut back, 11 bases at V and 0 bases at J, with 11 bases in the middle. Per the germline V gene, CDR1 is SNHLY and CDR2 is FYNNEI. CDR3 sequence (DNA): TGTGCCGGAGCCCCGAGCTCCTATAATTCACCCCTCCACTTT. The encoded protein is CAGAPSSYNSPLHF.

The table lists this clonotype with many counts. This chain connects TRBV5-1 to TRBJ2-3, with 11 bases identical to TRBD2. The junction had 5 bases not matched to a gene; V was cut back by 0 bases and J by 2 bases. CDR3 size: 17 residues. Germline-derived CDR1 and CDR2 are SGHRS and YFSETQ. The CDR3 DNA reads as TGCGCCAGCAGCTTGGTACTAGCGGGGGCCCCCACAGATACGCAGTATTTT. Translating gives CASSLVLAGAPTDTQYF.

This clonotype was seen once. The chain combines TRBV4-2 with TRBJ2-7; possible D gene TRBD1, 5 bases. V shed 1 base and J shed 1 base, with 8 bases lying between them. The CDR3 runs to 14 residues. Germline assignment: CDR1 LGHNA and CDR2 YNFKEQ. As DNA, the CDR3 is TGTGCCAGCAGCCAAGTGCAGGGATCCTACGAGCAGTACTTC. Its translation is CASSQVQGSYEQYF.

The CDR3: CASSLATTNTGELFF. CDR3 DNA sequence: TGCGCCAGCAGCTTGGCTACAACGAACACCGGGGAGCTGTTTTTT. The rearrangement uses TRBV5-1 and TRBJ2-2; D is uncertain. The CDR3 extends over 15 amino acids. V was pared by 0 bases and J by 0 bases, with 6 bases between. In germline, CDR1 is SGHRS, CDR2 YFSETQ.

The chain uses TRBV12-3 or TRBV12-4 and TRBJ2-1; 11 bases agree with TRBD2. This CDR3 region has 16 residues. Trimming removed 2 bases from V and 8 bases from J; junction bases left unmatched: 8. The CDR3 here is CASSLIRLAGGDEQFF. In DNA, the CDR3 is TGTGCCAGCAGTTTAATTCGGCTAGCGGGAGGCGATGAGCAGTTCTTC.

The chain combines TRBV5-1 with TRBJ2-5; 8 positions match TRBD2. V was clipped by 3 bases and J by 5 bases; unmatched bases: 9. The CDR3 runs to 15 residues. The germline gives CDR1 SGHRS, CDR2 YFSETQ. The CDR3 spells CASSSTGTRRETQYF. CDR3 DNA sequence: TGCGCCAGCAGCTCAACCGGGACTAGGAGGGAGACCCAGTACTTC.

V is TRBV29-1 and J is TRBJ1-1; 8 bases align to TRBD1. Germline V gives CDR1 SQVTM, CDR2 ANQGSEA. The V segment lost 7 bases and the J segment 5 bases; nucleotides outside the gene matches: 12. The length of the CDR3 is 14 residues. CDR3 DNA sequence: TGCAGCGGCGCAGTCCGACAGGGGAGAACTGAAGCTTTCTTT. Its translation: CSGAVRQGRTEAFF.